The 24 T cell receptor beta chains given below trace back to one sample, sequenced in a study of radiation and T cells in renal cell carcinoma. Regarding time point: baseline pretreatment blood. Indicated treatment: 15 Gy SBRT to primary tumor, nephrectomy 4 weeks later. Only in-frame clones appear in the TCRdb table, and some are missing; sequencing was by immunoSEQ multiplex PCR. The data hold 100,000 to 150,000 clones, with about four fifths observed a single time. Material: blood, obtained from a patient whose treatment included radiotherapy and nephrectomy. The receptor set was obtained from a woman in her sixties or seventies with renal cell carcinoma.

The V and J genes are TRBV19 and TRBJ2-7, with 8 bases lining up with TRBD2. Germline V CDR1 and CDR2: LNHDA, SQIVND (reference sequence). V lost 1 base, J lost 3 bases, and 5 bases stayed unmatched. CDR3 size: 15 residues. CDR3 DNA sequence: TGTGCCAGTAGTATAGCCAGCGGGAGATTCTACGAGCAGTACTTC. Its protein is CASSIASGRFYEQYF.

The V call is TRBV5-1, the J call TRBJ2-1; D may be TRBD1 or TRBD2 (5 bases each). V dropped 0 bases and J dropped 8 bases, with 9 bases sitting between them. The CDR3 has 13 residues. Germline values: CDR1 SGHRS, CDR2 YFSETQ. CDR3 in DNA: TGCGCCAGCAGCTTGGGACGGGGCGATGAGCAGTTCTTC. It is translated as CASSLGRGDEQFF.

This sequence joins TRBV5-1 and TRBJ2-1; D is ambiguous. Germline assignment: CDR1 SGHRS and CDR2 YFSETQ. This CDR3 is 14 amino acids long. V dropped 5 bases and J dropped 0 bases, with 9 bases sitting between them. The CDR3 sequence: CASSVQSSYNEQFF. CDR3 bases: TGCGCCAGCAGTGTGCAGAGCTCCTACAATGAGCAGTTCTTC.

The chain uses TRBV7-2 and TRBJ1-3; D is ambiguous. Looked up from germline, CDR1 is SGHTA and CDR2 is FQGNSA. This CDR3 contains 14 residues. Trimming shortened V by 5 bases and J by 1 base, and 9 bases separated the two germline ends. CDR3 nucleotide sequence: TGTGCCAGCAGCCGCCGACGGTCTGGAAACACCATATATTTT. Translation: CASSRRRSGNTIYF.

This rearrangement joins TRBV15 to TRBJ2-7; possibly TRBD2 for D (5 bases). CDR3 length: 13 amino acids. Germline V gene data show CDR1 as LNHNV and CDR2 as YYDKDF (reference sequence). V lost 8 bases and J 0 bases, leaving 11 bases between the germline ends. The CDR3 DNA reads TGTGCCACCGGTAAAGGACTCTCCTACGAGCAGTACTTC. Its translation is CATGKGLSYEQYF.

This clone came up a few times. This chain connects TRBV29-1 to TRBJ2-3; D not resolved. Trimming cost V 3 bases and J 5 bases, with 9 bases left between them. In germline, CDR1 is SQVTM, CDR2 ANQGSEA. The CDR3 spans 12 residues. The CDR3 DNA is TGCAGCGTTGAGGGTAGAGGAGATACGCAGTATTTT. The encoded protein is CSVEGRGDTQYF.

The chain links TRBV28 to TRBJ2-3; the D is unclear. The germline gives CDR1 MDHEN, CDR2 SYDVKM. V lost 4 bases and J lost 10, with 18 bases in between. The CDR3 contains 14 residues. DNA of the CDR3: TGTGCCAGCAGTTCCCCAACTGTAGCATGGTCGCAGTATTTT. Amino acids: CASSSPTVAWSQYF.

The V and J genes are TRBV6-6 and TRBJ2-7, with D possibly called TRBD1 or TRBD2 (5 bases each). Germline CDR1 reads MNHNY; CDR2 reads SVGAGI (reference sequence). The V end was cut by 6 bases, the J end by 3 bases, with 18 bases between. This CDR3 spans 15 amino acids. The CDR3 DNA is TGTGCCAGCAGCGTCGGGACGGCTCAAATCTACGAGCAGTACTTC. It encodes CASSVGTAQIYEQYF.

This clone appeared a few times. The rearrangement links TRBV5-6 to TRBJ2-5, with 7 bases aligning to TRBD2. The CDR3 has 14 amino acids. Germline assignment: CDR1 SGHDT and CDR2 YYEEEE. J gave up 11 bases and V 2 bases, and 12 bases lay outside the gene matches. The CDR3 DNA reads TGTGCCAGCAGCTTTGGCCTAGCGGTAGTCTATCAGTACTTC. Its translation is CASSFGLAVVYQYF.

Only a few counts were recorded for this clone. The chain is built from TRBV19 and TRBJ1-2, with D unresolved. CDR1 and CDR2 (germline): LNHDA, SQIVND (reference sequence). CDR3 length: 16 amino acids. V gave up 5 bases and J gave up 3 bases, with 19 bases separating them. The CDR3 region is CASSSPGRAQDYGYTF. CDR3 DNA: TGTGCCAGTAGTTCCCCTGGGAGGGCCCAAGACTATGGCTACACCTTC.

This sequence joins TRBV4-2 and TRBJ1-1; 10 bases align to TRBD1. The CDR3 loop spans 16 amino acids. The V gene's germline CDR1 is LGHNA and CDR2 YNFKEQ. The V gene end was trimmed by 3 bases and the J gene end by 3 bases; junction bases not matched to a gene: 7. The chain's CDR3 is CASSQLDRGSHTEAFF. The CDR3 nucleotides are TGTGCCAGCAGCCAGTTGGACAGGGGGTCGCACACTGAAGCTTTCTTT.

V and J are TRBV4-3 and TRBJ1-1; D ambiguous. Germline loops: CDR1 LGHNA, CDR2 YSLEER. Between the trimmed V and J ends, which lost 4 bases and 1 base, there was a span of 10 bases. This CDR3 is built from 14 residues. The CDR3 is CASSRVTGNTEAFF. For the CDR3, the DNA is TGCGCCAGCAGCCGGGTGACGGGGAACACTGAAGCTTTCTTT.

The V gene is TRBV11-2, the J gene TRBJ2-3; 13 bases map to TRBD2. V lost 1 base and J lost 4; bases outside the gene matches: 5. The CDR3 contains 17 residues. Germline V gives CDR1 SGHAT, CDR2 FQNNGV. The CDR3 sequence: CASSLGRTSGSADTQYF. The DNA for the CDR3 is TGTGCCAGCAGCTTAGGAAGGACTAGCGGGAGCGCAGATACGCAGTATTTT.

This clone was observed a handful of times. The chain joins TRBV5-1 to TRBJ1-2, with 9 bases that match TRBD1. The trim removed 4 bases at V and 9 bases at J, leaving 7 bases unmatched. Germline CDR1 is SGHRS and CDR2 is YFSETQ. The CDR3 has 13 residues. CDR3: CASSTGTGYSYTF. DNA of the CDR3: TGCGCCAGCAGCACCGGGACAGGGTATAGCTACACCTTC. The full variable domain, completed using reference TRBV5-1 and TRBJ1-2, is KAGVTQTPRYLIKTRGQQVTLSCSPISGHRSVSWYQQTPGQGLQFLFEYFSETQRNKGNFPGRFSGRQFSNSRSEMNVSTLELGDSALYLCASSTGTGYSYTFGSGTRLTVV.

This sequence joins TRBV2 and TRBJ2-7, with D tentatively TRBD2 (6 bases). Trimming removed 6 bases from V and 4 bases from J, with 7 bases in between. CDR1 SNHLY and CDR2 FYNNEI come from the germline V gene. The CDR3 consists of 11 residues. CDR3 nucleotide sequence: TGTGCCAGCAGACGGGGGTACGAGCAGTACTTC. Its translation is CASRRGYEQYF.

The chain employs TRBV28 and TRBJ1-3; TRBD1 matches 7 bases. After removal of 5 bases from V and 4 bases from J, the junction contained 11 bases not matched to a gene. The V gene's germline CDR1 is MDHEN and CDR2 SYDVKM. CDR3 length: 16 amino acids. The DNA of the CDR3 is TGTGCCAGCAGTCGGATCGACAGGGCCGACGGAAACACCATATATTTT. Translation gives CASSRIDRADGNTIYF.

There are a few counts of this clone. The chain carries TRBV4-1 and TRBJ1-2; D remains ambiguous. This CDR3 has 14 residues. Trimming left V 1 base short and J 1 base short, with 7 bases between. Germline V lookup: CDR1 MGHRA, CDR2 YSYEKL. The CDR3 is CASSQVGDNYGYTF. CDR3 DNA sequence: TGCGCCAGCAGCCAAGTTGGGGATAACTATGGCTACACCTTC.

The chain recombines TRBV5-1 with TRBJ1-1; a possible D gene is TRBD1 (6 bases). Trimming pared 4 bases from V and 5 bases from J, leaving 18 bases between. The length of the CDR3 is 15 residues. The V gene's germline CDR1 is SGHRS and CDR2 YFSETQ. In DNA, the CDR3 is TGCGCCAGCAGCGCGGACGGGGGGCGAGAGACTGAAGCTTTCTTT. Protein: CASSADGGRETEAFF.

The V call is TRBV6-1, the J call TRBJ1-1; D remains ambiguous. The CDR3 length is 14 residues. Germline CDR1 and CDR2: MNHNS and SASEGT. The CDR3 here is CATKVGGLETEAFF. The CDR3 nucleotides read TGTGCTACCAAGGTTGGAGGGCTAGAGACTGAAGCTTTCTTT.

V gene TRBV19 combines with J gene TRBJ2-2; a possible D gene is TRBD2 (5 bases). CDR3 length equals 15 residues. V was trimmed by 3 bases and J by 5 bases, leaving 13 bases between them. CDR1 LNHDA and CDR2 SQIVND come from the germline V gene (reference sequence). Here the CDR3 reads CASSIRAGGTGELFF. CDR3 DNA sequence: TGTGCCAGTAGTATTAGGGCAGGAGGAACCGGGGAGCTGTTTTTT. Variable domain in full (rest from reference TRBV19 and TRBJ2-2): DGGITQSPKYLFRKEGQNVTLSCEQNLNHDAMYWYRQDPGQGLRLIYYSQIVNDFQKGDIAEGYSVSREKKESFPLTVTSAQKNPTAFYLCASSIRAGGTGELFFGEGSRLTVL.

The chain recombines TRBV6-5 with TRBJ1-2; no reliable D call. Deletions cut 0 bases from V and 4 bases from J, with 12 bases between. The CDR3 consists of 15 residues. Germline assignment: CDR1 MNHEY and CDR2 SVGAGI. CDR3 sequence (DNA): TGTGCCAGCAGTTACTCGATAAGCGGAACCTATGGCTACACCTTC. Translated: CASSYSISGTYGYTF.

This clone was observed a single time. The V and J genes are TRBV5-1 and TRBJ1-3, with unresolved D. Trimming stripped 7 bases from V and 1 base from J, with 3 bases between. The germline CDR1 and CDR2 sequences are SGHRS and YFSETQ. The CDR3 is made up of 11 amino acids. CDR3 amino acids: CASQSGNTIYF. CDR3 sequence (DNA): TGCGCCAGCCAGTCTGGAAACACCATATATTTT.

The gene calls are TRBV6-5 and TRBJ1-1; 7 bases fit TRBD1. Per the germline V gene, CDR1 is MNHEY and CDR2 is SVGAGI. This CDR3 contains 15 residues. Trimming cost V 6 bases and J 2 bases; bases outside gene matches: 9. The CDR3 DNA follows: TGTGCCAGCAGCCCCCTGACAGGGACCAACACTGAAGCTTTCTTT. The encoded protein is CASSPLTGTNTEAFF.

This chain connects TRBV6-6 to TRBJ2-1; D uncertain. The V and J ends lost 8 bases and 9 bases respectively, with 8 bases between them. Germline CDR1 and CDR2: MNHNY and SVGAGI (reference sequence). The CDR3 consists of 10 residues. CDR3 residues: CASEDGEQFF. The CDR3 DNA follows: TGTGCCAGCGAGGATGGTGAGCAGTTCTTC.